The source of this T cell receptor beta chain is a study of blood T cell repertoires in COVID-19. Study as a whole: COVID-19 samples from acute and convalescent phases originated in the United States, Italy and Spain. PBMCs, B-cell-depleted T cells, or T cells provided the cDNA or gDNA that made up the material.

The V gene lost 8 bases and the J gene lost 0 bases, with 17 bases spanning the gap. Germline V gene data show CDR1 as MNHEY and CDR2 as SVGAGI. This CDR3 spans 15 amino acids. The authors' processing: Reference gene primer amplification gave nucleated cell count estimates. The assay was immunoSEQ multiplex PCR, and TCRdb's table has in-frame clones only and misses some. The V and J calls and clone size are taken from that table; D and trimming were inferred from the DNA. The table lists about 74,000 clones, roughly 91% of them singletons. The V call is TRBV6-5, the J call TRBJ2-7; tentatively, D is TRBD1 (6 bases). Sequencing was done on a sample of peripheral blood. The origin of this receptor is a woman aged 45-65 years in a cohort sampled during active COVID-19. CDR3 sequence reads: CASVGPRDNSYEQYF. The CDR3 DNA sequence: TGTGCCAGCGTGGGTCCCCGGGACAACTCCTACGAGCAGTACTTC.